The text below deals with one T cell receptor beta chain. What it binds is not known. The method was immunoSEQ multiplex PCR; TCRdb's version includes in-frame clones alone and lacks a portion of them. The table records 45,000 to 60,000 clones, 70% to 80% of them present only once. Trimming cost V 6 bases and J 5 bases; bases outside gene matches: 9. The CDR3 is 14 amino acids. Germline lookup yields CDR1 LNHDA and CDR2 SQIVND (reference sequence). The data are from a study of radiotherapy plus CTLA-4 blockade in lung cancer. Study-wide findings and caveats: Early blood T cell clone dynamics reportedly forecast response best, with interferon-beta.

This specimen consisted of peripheral blood, obtained from a patient treated with radiotherapy plus ipilimumab. V and J are TRBV19 and TRBJ1-1; TRBD1 matches 7 bases. The sequence came from a human donor with non-small cell lung cancer who had a complete response to radiotherapy plus ipilimumab. CDR3 in DNA: TGTGCCAGTAGCCGAGGGGGCTCGTATACTGAAGCTTTCTTT. Translation: CASSRGGSYTEAFF. The whole variable domain, remainder taken from reference TRBV19 and TRBJ1-1, is DGGITQSPKYLFRKEGQNVTLSCEQNLNHDAMYWYRQDPGQGLRLIYYSQIVNDFQKGDIAEGYSVSREKKESFPLTVTSAQKNPTAFYLCASSRGGSYTEAFFGQGTRLTVV.